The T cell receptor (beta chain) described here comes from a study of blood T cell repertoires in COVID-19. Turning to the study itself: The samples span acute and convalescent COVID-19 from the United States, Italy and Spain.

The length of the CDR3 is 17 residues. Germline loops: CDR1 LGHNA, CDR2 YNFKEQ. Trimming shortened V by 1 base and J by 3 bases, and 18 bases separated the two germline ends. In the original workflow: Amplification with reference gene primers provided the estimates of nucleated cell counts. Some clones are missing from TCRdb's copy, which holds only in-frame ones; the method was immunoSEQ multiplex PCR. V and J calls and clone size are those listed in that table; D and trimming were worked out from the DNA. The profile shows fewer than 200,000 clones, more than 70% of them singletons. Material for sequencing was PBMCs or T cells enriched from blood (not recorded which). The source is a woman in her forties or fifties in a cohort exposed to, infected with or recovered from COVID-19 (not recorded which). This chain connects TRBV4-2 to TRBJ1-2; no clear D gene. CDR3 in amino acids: CASSQANGLPRDYGYTF. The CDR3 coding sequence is TGTGCCAGCAGCCAAGCCAACGGGCTCCCGAGGGACTATGGCTACACCTTC.